Listed here is a single T cell receptor beta chain. The antigen is not known. The data derive from a study of beta chain features in type 1 diabetes. General study points: Diminished insertions and augmented deletions at VDJ junctions characterized type 1 diabetes patients.

All of the isolated RNA was reverse transcribed, so expressed TCRB transcripts were sequenced. Assay used: immunoSEQ multiplex PCR; TCRdb lists only in-frame clones, some missing. The sample yields 500,000 to 700,000 clones, about a sixth seen once. The origin of this receptor is a man younger than 30 in good health. What was sequenced was naive CD4+ T cells from blood.

CDR3 DNA sequence: TGCGCCAGCATGCGGTTTCGGGGCTACACTGAAGCTTTCTTT. Its protein product is CASMRFRGYTEAFF. The V gene is TRBV10-2, the J gene TRBJ1-1; D possibly corresponds to TRBD1 (5 bases). CDR1 is WSHSY, CDR2 SAAADI, per germline. The V and J ends lost 7 bases and 3 bases respectively, with 15 bases between them. CDR3 size: 14 residues.